In this sample, the clone carrying this T cell receptor beta chain turned up many times. This specimen belongs to a study of T cell changes during pregnancy in multiple sclerosis. Germline CDR1 reads SGHKS; CDR2 reads YYEKEE (reference sequence). The V gene end was trimmed by 1 base and the J gene end by 4 bases; junction bases not matched to a gene: 8. This CDR3 is 16 amino acids long. The method was immunoSEQ multiplex PCR; TCRdb's version includes in-frame clones alone and lacks a portion of them. Of about 46,000 clones in the sample, less than 95% are singletons; the top ten hold about 3.1%. The chain is built from TRBV5-5 and TRBJ1-3; the match to TRBD1 covers 7 bases. The sequenced sample was CD8+ T cells from peripheral blood mononuclear cells, obtained in the second trimester of pregnancy. The clonotype originates from a female donor with multiple sclerosis, enrolled in a pregnancy study. This chain's CDR3 is CASSLPGQSAGNTIYF. The CDR3 DNA follows: TGTGCCAGCAGCTTGCCGGGACAGTCCGCGGGAAACACCATATATTTT.